This is a list of T cell receptor beta chains from one sample in a study of blood T cell repertoires in COVID-19. Libraries were prepared by immunoSEQ multiplex PCR; TCRdb keeps only in-frame clonotypes and omits some of them. Of around 320,000 clones listed, around 87% are singletons. The specimen sequenced was PBMCs or T cells enriched from blood (not recorded which). The origin of the receptors is a woman between 18 and 29 years old with acute COVID-19. The CDR3 runs from the conserved cysteine through the conserved F or W. D genes are given only for firm matches. Size values are once, few and many counts, or a class for expanded clones, and some rows have none.

V	D	J	size	length	DNA	CDR3
TRBV3-1/TRBV3-2	.	TRBJ2-1	.	11	TGTGCCAGCGTAGCAGTGAATGAGCAGTTCTTC	CASVAVNEQFF
TRBV28	.	TRBJ1-5	.	14	TGTGCCAGCAGTTCGGGGGGCGGCAATCAGCCCCAGCATTTT	CASSSGGGNQPQHF
TRBV28	.	TRBJ1-3	.	16	TGTGCCAGCAGTCGTCCCGACGGGTTCTCTGGAAACACCATATATTTT	CASSRPDGFSGNTIYF
TRBV6-1	.	TRBJ2-1	once	15	TGTGCCAGCAGTGATGGGACTTATTCCTACAATGAGCAGTTCTTC	CASSDGTYSYNEQFF
TRBV28	TRBD1	TRBJ1-2	.	13	TGTGCCAGCACCCGGGACAGGGTTGATGGCTACACCTTC	CASTRDRVDGYTF
TRBV6-5	TRBD1	TRBJ2-1	few	15	TGTGCCAGCAGTCCAGGACAGGGTATCTTGAATGAGCAGTTCTTC	CASSPGQGILNEQFF
TRBV5-1	.	TRBJ2-5	.	13	TGCGCCAGCAGCTTGGGTCCGTTGGAGACCCAGTACTTC	CASSLGPLETQYF
TRBV5-1	.	TRBJ2-4	.	16	TGCGCCAGCAGCCCCTCGGGACACGGTGGGAGAAACATTCAGTACTTC	CASSPSGHGGRNIQYF
TRBV11-2	TRBD2	TRBJ2-2	.	16	TGTGCCAGCAGCTCAGGGAGGCTAGCGGGTTCCGGGGAGCTGTTTTTT	CASSSGRLAGSGELFF
TRBV9	.	TRBJ2-4	.	13	TGTGCCAGCGAGGGGGAAATTAAAAACATTCAGTACTTC	CASEGEIKNIQYF
TRBV28	.	TRBJ2-1	.	14	TGTGCCAGCAGTTCAGTTGCCCTCTACAATGAGCAGTTCTTC	CASSSVALYNEQFF
TRBV7-2	TRBD2	TRBJ2-7	.	15	TGTGCCAGCAGCTTTAGTGGGACTACATCCTACGAGCAGTACTTC	CASSFSGTTSYEQYF
TRBV28	.	TRBJ1-1	.	14	TGTGCCAGCAGTTGGGAGAGGGCTGACACTGAAGCTTTCTTT	CASSWERADTEAFF
TRBV11-2	TRBD2	TRBJ2-7	.	13	TGTGCCAGCGGTGGGCGGGAGACTTACGAGCAGTACTTC	CASGGRETYEQYF
TRBV9	TRBD2	TRBJ2-4	.	15	TGTGCCAGCAGCGTAGGAGGGACTAGCGAAAACATTCAGTACTTC	CASSVGGTSENIQYF
TRBV19	TRBD2	TRBJ2-7	.	15	TGTGCCAGTAGAGATCTAGCGGGAGGGCCTTACGAGCAGTACTTC	CASRDLAGGPYEQYF
TRBV5-1	TRBD1	TRBJ2-2	.	14	TGCGCCAGCAGCCCGTGGACAGGGCCCGGGGAGCTGTTTTTT	CASSPWTGPGELFF
TRBV28	TRBD2	TRBJ2-7	.	17	TGTGCCAGCACCCCCGGGGGGGCGGCCTTGGGCGGTGGGGCGCAGTACTTC	CASTPGGAALGGGAQYF
TRBV6-5	TRBD1	TRBJ1-1	.	14	TGTGCCAGCAGTTACTCGGACAGGGCCACTGAAGCTTTCTTT	CASSYSDRATEAFF
TRBV28	.	TRBJ1-5	.	17	TGTGCCAGCAGTCTAGGGTTCCAGGGTTGGGGTAATCAGCCCCAGCATTTT	CASSLGFQGWGNQPQHF
TRBV2	TRBD2	TRBJ2-1	.	15	TGTGCCAGCAGGCTAGCGGGAGGGCCGGGAAGTGAGCAGTTCTTC	CASRLAGGPGSEQFF
TRBV9	.	TRBJ2-3	.	16	TGTGCCAGCAGCGTAGCTATAGGACCTGCAGGGGATACGCAGTATTTT	CASSVAIGPAGDTQYF
TRBV7-9	TRBD1	TRBJ1-2	.	18	TGTGCCAGCAGCATTGGCGACCCGGGACAGAAACTTGACTATGGCTACACCTTC	CASSIGDPGQKLDYGYTF
TRBV18	TRBD1	TRBJ1-4	.	17	TGTGCCAGCTCACCTTTACAGGGGTTTGCAACTAATGAAAAACTGTTTTTT	CASSPLQGFATNEKLFF
TRBV7-4	.	TRBJ1-1	.	15	TGTGCCAGCAGCTTGGGTGGGGGCGGCCCTCGCGAAGCTTTCTTT	CASSLGGGGPREAFF